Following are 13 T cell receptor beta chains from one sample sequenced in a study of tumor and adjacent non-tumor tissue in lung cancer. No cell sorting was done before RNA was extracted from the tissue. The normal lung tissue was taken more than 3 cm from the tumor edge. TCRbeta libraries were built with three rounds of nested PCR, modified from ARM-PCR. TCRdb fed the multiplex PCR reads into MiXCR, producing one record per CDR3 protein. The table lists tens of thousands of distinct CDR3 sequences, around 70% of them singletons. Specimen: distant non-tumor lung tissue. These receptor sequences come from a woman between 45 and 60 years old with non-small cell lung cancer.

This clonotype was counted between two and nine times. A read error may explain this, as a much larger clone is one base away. The CDR3 protein is CASSVGTGANVLTF. CDR3 sequence (DNA): TGCGCCAGCAGTGTGGGGACCGGGGCCAACGTCCTGACTTTC. This sequence joins TRBV10-2 and TRBJ2-6; possibly TRBD1 or TRBD2 for D (5 bases each). Trimming took off 4 bases at V and 4 bases at J, with 8 bases between the two ends. Germline V lookup: CDR1 WSHSY, CDR2 SAAADI. The CDR3 totals 14 residues.

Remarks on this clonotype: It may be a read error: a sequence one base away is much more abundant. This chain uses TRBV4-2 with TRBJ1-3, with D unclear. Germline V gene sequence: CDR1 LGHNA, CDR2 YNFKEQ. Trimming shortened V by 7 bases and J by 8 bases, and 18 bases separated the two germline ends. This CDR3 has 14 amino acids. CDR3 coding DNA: TGTGCCAGCAACCCCTACGCGGATTCGGACACCATATATTTT. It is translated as CASNPYADSDTIYF.

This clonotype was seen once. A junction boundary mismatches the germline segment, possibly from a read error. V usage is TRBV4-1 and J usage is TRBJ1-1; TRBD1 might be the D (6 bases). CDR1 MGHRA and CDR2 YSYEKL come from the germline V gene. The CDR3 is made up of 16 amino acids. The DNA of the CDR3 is TGCGCCAGCAGGCAAGATCGTTACAGGGCGAAGACTGAGGCTTTCTTT. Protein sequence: CASRQDRYRAKTEAFF.

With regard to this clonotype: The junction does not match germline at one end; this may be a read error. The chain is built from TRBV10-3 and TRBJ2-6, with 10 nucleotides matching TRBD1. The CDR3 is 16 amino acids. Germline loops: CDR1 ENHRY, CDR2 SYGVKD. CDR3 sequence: CAINPGTGVGVNVLTF. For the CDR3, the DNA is TGTGCTATCAATCCCGGGACAGGGGTCGGGGTCAACGTCCTGACTTTC.

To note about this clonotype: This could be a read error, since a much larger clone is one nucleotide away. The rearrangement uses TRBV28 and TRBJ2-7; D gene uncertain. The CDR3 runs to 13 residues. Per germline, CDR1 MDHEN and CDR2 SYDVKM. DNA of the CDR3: TGTACCAGCAGTGGGGTTTTGGTATACGAGCAGTACTTC. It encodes CTSSGVLVYEQYF.

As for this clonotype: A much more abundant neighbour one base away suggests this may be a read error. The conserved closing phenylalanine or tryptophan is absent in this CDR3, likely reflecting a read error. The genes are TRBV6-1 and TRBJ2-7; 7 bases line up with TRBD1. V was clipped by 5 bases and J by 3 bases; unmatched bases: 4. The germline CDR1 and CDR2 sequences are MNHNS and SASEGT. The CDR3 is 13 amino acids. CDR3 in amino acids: CASSPGTVYEQYL. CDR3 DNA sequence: TGTGCCAGCAGTCCCGGGACAGTCTACGAGCAGTACTTA.

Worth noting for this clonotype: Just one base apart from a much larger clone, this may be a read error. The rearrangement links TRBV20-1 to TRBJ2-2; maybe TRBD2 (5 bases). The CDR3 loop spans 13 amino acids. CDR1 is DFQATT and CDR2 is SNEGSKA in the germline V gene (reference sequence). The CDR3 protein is CSAQQANTGVLFF. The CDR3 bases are TGCAGTGCTCAACAAGCGAACACCGGGGTGCTGTTTTTT.

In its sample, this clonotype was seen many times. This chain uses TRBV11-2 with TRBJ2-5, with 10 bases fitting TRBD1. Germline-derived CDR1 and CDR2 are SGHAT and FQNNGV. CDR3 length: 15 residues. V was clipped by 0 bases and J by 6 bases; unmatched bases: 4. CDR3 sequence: CASSLDQGQGKTQYF. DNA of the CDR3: TGTGCCAGCAGCTTAGATCAGGGACAGGGGAAGACCCAGTACTTC.

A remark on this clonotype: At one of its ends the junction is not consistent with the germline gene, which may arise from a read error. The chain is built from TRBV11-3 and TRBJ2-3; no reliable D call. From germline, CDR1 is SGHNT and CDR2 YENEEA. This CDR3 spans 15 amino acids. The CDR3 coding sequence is TGTGCCAACAGCTCGACATGTGATCCCACAGATACGCAGTATTTT. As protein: CANSSTCDPTDTQYF.

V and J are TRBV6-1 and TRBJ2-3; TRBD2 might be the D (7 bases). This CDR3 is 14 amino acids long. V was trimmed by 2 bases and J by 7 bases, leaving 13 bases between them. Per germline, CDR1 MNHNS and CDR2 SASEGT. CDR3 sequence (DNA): TGTGCCAGCAGTGAAACAGGGAGGGCATATACGCAGTATTTT. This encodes CASSETGRAYTQYF.

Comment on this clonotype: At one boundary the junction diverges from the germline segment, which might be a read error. CDR3 in amino acids: CACSSRTGRTYEQYF. The CDR3 DNA sequence: TGTGCCTGCAGCTCGAGGACAGGCAGGACCTACGAGCAGTACTTC. The gene calls are TRBV11-2 and TRBJ2-7; TRBD1 matches at 7 bases. Germline V gives CDR1 SGHAT, CDR2 FQNNGV. The CDR3 loop spans 15 amino acids.

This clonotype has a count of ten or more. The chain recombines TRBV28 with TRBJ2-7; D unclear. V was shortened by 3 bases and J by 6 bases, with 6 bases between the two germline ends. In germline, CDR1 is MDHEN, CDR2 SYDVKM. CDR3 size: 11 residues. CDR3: CASSFLSEQYF. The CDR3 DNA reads TGTGCCAGCAGTTTTCTTAGCGAGCAGTACTTC.

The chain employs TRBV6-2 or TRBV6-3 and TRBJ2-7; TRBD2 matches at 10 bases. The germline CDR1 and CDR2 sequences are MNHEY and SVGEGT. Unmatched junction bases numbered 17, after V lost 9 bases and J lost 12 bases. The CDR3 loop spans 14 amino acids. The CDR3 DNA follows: TGTGCCAGTAGTCTTACCGGGACTAGCGTCAAGCGGTACTTC. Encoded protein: CASSLTGTSVKRYF.